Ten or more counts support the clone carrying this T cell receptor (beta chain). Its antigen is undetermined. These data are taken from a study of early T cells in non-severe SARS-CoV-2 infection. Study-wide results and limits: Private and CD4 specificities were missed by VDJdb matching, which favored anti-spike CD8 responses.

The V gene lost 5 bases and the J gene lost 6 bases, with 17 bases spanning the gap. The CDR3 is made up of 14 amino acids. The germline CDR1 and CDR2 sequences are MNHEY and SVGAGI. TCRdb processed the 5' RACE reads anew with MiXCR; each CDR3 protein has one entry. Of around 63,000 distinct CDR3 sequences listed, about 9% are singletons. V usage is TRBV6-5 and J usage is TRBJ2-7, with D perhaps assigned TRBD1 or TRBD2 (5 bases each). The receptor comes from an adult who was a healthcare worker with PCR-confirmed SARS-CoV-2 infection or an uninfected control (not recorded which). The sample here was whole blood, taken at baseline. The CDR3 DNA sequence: TGTGCCAGCAGTGACCCGGGACGGGTTACCGAGCAGTACTTC. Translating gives CASSDPGRVTEQYF.